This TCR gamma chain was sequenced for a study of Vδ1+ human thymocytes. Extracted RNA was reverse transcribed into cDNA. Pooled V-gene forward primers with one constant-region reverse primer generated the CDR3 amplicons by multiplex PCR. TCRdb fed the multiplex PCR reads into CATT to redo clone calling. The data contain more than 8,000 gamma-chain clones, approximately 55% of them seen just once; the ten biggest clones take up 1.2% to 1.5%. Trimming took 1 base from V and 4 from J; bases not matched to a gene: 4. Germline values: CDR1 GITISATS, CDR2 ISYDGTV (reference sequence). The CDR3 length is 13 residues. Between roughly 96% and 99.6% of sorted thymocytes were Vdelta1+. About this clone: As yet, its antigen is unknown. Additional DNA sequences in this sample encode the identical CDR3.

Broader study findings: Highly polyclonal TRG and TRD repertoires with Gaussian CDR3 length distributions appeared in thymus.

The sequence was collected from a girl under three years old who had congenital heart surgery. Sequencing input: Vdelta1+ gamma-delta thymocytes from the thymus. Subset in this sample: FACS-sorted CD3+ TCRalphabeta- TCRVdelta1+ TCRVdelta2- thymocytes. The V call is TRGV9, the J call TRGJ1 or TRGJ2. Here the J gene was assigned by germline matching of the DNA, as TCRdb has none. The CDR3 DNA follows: TGTGCCTTGTGGGAGGTCCTCTATTATAAGAAACTCTTT. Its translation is CALWEVLYYKKLF.